The present T cell receptor beta chain was sequenced within a study of tumor-infiltrating lymphocytes in localized non-small cell lung cancer. Study conclusions and caveats: Recurrence-free survival showed no association with tumor T-cell fraction. No T-cell fraction difference was seen between IM1 and IM2 tumors.

Germline assignment: CDR1 SGHAT and CDR2 FQNNGV. The CDR3 is 12 residues long. Trimming cost V 3 bases and J 0 bases, with 2 bases left between them. This clone was seen a few times. What it binds is unknown. Libraries were prepared by immunoSEQ multiplex PCR; TCRdb keeps only in-frame clonotypes and omits some of them. The table has about 15,000 clones, about four fifths seen once. The sequence was collected from a human donor with non-small cell lung cancer. This chain uses TRBV11-2 with TRBJ2-5; no firm D call. The sample comprised lung tumor tissue. As DNA, the CDR3 is TGTGCCAGCAGCTTCTACCAAGAGACCCAGTACTTC. It is translated as CASSFYQETQYF.